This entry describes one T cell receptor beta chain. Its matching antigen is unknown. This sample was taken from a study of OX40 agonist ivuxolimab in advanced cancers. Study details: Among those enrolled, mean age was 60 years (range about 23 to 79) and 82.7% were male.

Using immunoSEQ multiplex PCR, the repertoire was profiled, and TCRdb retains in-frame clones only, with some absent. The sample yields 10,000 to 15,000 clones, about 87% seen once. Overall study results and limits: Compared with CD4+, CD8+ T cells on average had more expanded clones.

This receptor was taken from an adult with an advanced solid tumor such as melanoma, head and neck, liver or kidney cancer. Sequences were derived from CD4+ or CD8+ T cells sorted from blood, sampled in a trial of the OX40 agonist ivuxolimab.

CDR3 region: CASSWGGAYNQPQHF. CDR3 in DNA: TGTGCCAGTAGCTGGGGAGGGGCATACAATCAGCCCCAGCATTTT. The chain is built from TRBV19 and TRBJ1-5; D is perhaps TRBD1 (5 bases). Per germline, CDR1 LNHDA and CDR2 SQIVND (reference sequence). Trimming shortened V by 6 bases and J by 3 bases, and 15 bases separated the two germline ends. The CDR3 is 15 residues long.